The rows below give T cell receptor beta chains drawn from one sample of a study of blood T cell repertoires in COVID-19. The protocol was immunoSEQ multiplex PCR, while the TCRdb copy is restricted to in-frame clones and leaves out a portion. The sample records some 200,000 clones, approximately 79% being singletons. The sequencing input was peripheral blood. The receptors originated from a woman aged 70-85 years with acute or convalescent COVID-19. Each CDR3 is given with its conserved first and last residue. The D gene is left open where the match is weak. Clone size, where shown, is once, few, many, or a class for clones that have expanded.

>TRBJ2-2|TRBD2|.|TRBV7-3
TGTGCCAGCAGCGCACAAGGGACTAGCGGGAGTGGCGGGGAGCTGTTTTTT
CASSAQGTSGSGGELFF
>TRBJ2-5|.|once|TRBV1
TGCACCAGCAGCCAAAAAGAAAGGACTAGCGGCAATCGGTACCAAGAGACCCAGTACTTC
CTSSQKERTSGNRYQETQYF
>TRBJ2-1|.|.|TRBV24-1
TGTGCCACCAGTGACCCCTCTAGAAGGGGTTACAATGAGCAGTTCTTC
CATSDPSRRGYNEQFF
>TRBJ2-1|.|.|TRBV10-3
TGTGCCATCAGTGCGCGGGACGAGCAGTTCTTC
CAISARDEQFF
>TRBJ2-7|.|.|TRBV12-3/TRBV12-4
TGTGCCAGCAGCCTCGTTGCCTACGAGCAGTACTTC
CASSLVAYEQYF
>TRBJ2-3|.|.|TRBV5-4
TGTGCCAGCAGCTTGGCAGCGGACTTCCGCACAGATACGCAGTATTTT
CASSLAADFRTDTQYF
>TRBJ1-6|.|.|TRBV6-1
TGTGCCAGCAGTGAAGCGGGCAATTCACCCCTCCACTTT
CASSEAGNSPLHF
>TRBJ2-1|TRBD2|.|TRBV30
TGTGCCTGGAGTGTAACCCTAGCGGGATACGGTGAGCAGTTCTTC
CAWSVTLAGYGEQFF
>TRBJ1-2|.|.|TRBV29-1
TGCAGCGTTGAATCACCGCTGACTAATGGCTACACCTTC
CSVESPLTNGYTF
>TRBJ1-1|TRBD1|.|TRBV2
TGTGCCAGCAGCGACTGGGACAGGGGAAGTCCTGAAGCTTTCTTT
CASSDWDRGSPEAFF
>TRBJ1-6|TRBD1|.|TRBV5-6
TGTGCCAGCAGCCTAAGGACAGGGAGCAATGGGACACCCCTCCACTTT
CASSLRTGSNGTPLHF
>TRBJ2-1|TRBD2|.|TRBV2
TGTGCCAGCAGTGCGCCTAGCGGGAGTAACAATGAGCAGTTCTTC
CASSAPSGSNNEQFF
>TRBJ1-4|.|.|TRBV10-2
TGCGCCAGCAGTGAGTTGCCTCCTCGGTTTGAAAAACTGTTTTTT
CASSELPPRFEKLFF
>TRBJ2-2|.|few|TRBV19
TGTGCCAGTAGTATAGGTCTCAGCGGGCCGAACACCGGGGAGCTGTTTTTT
CASSIGLSGPNTGELFF
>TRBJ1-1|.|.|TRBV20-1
TGCAGTGCTAGAGTTCGCAGAGAAGCTTTCTTT
CSARVRREAFF
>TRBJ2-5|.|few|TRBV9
TGTGCCAGCAGCGTAGGCCCTGCCAGGGCTGAGACCCAGTACTTC
CASSVGPARAETQYF
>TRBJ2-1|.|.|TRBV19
TGTGCCAGTAGGGACAACAGGGGGGGCTACAATGAGCAGTTCTTC
CASRDNRGGYNEQFF
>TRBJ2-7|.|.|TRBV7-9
TGTGCCAGCAGCTTAGGGGTAGCGGATAGCTCCTACGAGCAGTACTTC
CASSLGVADSSYEQYF
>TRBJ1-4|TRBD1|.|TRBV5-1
TGCGCCAGCAGGGCGACAGGGGTAAATGAAAAACTGTTTTTT
CASRATGVNEKLFF
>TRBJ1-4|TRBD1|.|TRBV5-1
TGCGCCAGCAGCTTAGGACAGGACAATGAAAAACTGTTTTTT
CASSLGQDNEKLFF